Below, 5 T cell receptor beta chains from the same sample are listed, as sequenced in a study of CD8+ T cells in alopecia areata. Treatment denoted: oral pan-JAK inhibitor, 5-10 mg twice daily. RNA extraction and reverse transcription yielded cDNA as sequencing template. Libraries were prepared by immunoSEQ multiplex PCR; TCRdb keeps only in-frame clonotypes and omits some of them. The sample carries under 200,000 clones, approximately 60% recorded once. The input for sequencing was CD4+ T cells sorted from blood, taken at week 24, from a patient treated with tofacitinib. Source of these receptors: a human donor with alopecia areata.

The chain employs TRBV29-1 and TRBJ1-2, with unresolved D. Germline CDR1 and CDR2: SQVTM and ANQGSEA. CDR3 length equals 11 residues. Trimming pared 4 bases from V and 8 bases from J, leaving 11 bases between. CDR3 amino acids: CSVARGRGYTF. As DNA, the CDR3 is TGCAGCGTTGCTCGGGGTAGGGGCTACACCTTC.

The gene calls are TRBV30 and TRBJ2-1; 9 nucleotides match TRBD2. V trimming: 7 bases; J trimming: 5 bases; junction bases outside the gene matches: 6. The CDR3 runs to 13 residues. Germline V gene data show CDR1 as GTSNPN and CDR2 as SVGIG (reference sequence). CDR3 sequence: CASTTSGNNEQFF. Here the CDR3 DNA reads TGTGCCTCGACGACTAGCGGTAACAATGAGCAGTTCTTC. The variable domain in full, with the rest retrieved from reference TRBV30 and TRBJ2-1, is SQTIHQWPATLVQPVGSPLSLECTVEGTSNPNLYWYRQAAGRGLQLLFYSVGIGQISSEVPQNLSASRPQDRQFILSSKKLLLSDSGFYLCASTTSGNNEQFFGPGTRLTVL.

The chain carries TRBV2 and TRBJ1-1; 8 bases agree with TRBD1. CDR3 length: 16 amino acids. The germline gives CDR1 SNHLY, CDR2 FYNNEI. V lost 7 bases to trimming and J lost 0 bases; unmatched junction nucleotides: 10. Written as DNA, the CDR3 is TGTGCCAGCACCAGGGACAGGCTCAAGATGAACACTGAAGCTTTCTTT. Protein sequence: CASTRDRLKMNTEAFF.

The CDR3 DNA reads as TGCGCCAGCAGCTGGGGGACAGAAAATGAGCAGTTCTTC. Amino acid sequence: CASSWGTENEQFF. This chain joins TRBV5-1 and TRBJ2-1; TRBD1 aligns across 7 bases. The CDR3 contains 13 residues. Per the germline V gene, CDR1 is SGHRS and CDR2 is YFSETQ. Trimming cost V 3 bases and J 7 bases; bases outside gene matches: 4.

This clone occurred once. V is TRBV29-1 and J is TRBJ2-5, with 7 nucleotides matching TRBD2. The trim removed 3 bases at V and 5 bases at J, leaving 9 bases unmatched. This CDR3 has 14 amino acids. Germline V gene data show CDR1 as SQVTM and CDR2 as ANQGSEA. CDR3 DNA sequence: TGCAGCGTTGATGTGACTAGCAGTGGGGAGACCCAGTACTTC. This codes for CSVDVTSSGETQYF.